Below are 15 T cell receptor beta chains sequenced from a single sample in a study of blood T cell repertoires in COVID-19 (TCRdb year 2020). The library was generated by the immunoSEQ multiplex PCR assay. The table comes from immuneACCESS by way of TCRdb, which keeps in-frame sequences with V and J called. Part of the clones is missing from these tables; in studies checked, under half for an unresolved V gene and the rest for unknown reasons. This sample lists about 44,000 clones; about 87% were detected once. The ten most abundant clones make up 1% to 1.5% of the sample. The specimen sequenced was peripheral blood. These receptors came from a woman aged 40 to 50 with acute or convalescent COVID-19.

DNA for the CDR3: TGTGCCAGCAGCGAACAGCAGAACACTGAAGCTTTCTTT. Translation gives CASSEQQNTEAFF. V is TRBV12-3 or TRBV12-4 and J is TRBJ1-1; D gene ambiguous. With 6 bases removed from V and 1 base from J, the gap between germline ends came to 9 bases. The CDR3 has 13 amino acids.

This chain uses TRBV28 with TRBJ1-6; 7 nucleotides agree with TRBD1. The V and J ends lost 2 bases and 0 bases, in that order; junction bases with no gene match: 7. Per germline, CDR1 MDHEN and CDR2 SYDVKM. The CDR3 spans 18 residues. The CDR3 here is CASSLKRQGGSYNSPLHF. As DNA, the CDR3 is TGTGCCAGCAGTTTAAAGCGACAGGGCGGCTCCTATAATTCACCCCTCCACTTT. The variable domain in full, with the rest retrieved from reference TRBV28 and TRBJ1-6, is DVKVTQSSRYLVKRTGEKVFLECVQDMDHENMFWYRQDPGLGLRLIYFSYDVKMKEKGDIPEGYSVSREKKERFSLILESASTNQTSMYLCASSLKRQGGSYNSPLHFGNGTRLTVT.

This rearrangement joins TRBV7-9 to TRBJ2-2, with TRBD1 matching 9 bases. Germline lookup yields CDR1 SEHNR and CDR2 FQNEAQ (reference sequence). V lost 3 bases and J lost 6; bases outside the gene matches: 5. There are 15 residues in the CDR3. CDR3 in amino acids: CASSFTGTGSGELFF. CDR3 bases: TGTGCCAGCAGCTTCACCGGGACAGGGTCCGGGGAGCTGTTTTTT.

The genes are TRBV27 and TRBJ1-2, with D hard to call. CDR3 length: 15 residues. Germline assignment: CDR1 MNHEY and CDR2 SMNVEV (reference sequence). The V end lost 5 bases, the J end lost 7 bases, and 20 bases lay between the germline ends. This chain's CDR3 is CASSPEYGHPLGYTF. The DNA of the CDR3 is TGTGCCAGCAGTCCCGAATATGGGCACCCGCTTGGCTACACCTTC.

This chain joins TRBV27 and TRBJ2-7; 9 positions match TRBD1. The CDR3 runs 13 residues. CDR1 is MNHEY and CDR2 is SMNVEV in the germline V gene (reference sequence). After removal of 5 bases from V and 4 bases from J, the junction contained 3 bases not matched to a gene. CDR3 residues: CASSGDRDYEQYF. Here the CDR3 DNA reads TGTGCCAGCAGTGGGGACAGGGATTACGAGCAGTACTTC.

Here the CDR3 reads CASSPGQGRGYGYTF. CDR3 DNA sequence: TGTGCCAGCTCACCAGGACAGGGAAGGGGGTATGGCTACACCTTC. V and J are TRBV18 and TRBJ1-2, with TRBD1 identical over 8 bases. Germline V gene data show CDR1 as KGHSH and CDR2 as LQKENI. The CDR3 runs to 15 residues. The junction had 7 bases not matched to a gene; V was cut back by 2 bases and J by 5 bases.

The chain couples TRBV9 to TRBJ2-7, with 7 positions matching TRBD2. This CDR3 has 15 amino acids. V dropped 5 bases and J dropped 0; count of bases not matched to a gene: 8. Germline assignment: CDR1 SGDLS and CDR2 YYNGEE. CDR3 amino acids: CASSLLASSSYEQYF. The CDR3 nucleotides read TGTGCCAGCAGTCTACTAGCGAGCAGCTCCTACGAGCAGTACTTC.

In this sample, this clone turned up once. V usage is TRBV7-2 and J usage is TRBJ2-5, with D unclear. CDR1 and CDR2 from the germline V gene are SGHTA and FQGNSA. The CDR3 sequence is 13 residues long. Trimming removed 1 base from V and 1 base from J, with 4 bases in between. CDR3 sequence reads: CASSLGLQETQYF. The CDR3 nucleotides are TGTGCCAGCAGCTTAGGGCTCCAAGAGACCCAGTACTTC.

This chain connects TRBV6-1 to TRBJ2-4, with D possibly matching TRBD2 (5 bases). Trimming removed 3 bases at V and 9 bases at J, with 12 bases between. Per germline, CDR1 MNHNS and CDR2 SASEGT. CDR3 length: 13 residues. For the CDR3, the DNA is TGTGCCAGCAGTGAGACGGGGAACGGCATTCAGTACTTC. Its translation is CASSETGNGIQYF.

J is TRBJ2-7 and V is TRBV27, with D possibly matching TRBD1 (5 bases). This CDR3 region has 14 residues. The V end lost 6 bases, the J end lost 5 bases, and 17 bases lay between the germline ends. Germline V gene data show CDR1 as MNHEY and CDR2 as SMNVEV (reference sequence). In DNA form, the CDR3 reads TGTGCCAGCAGATCCAGTAGGGGAAACAACGAGCAGTACTTC. Protein: CASRSSRGNNEQYF.

CDR3 loop: CAWSVRGNEQFF. The CDR3 DNA sequence: TGTGCCTGGAGTGTACGGGGCAATGAGCAGTTCTTC. The V and J genes are TRBV30 and TRBJ2-1; perhaps TRBD2 as D (5 bases). Trimming removed 0 bases from V and 6 bases from J, with 6 bases in between. The CDR3 has 12 amino acids. Germline V lookup: CDR1 GTSNPN, CDR2 SVGIG (reference sequence).

This chain joins TRBV5-5 and TRBJ2-7; the match to TRBD1 covers 7 bases. The ends lost 4 bases at V and 3 bases at J; junction bases unmatched: 13. The length of the CDR3 is 16 residues. Germline V CDR1 and CDR2: SGHKS, YYEKEE (reference sequence). The CDR3 coding sequence is TGTGCCAGCAGCCCTGGCGTCCAGGGGGTCGACTACGAGCAGTACTTC. It encodes CASSPGVQGVDYEQYF. The whole variable domain, remainder taken from reference TRBV5-5 and TRBJ2-7, is DAGVTQSPTHLIKTRGQQVTLRCSPISGHKSVSWYQQVLGQGPQFIFQYYEKEERGRGNFPDRFSARQFPNYSSELNVNALLLGDSALYLCASSPGVQGVDYEQYFGPGTRLTVT.

The gene calls are TRBV11-1 and TRBJ2-7, with 7 bases lining up with TRBD1. Trimming at V came to 5 bases and at J to 4 bases, leaving 8 bases not matched to a gene. The CDR3 has 14 amino acids. Germline values: CDR1 SGHAT, CDR2 FQDESV (reference sequence). CDR3 in amino acids: CASSTRDRDYEQYF. The CDR3 DNA reads as TGTGCCAGCAGCACTCGGGACAGAGATTACGAGCAGTACTTC.

This chain links TRBV6-2 or TRBV6-3 with TRBJ1-5; D not certain. In germline, CDR1 is MNHEY, CDR2 SVGEGT. Trimming stripped 3 bases from V and 6 bases from J, with 12 bases between. There are 14 residues in the CDR3. The CDR3 bases are TGTGCCAGCAGTTATCTTGCAGGCGTTCAGCCCCAGCATTTT. Translated: CASSYLAGVQPQHF.

The chain is built from TRBV30 and TRBJ1-2, with D possibly TRBD1 on 5 matching bases. V lost 2 bases, J lost 4 bases, and 14 bases lay in between. CDR3 length: 14 residues. Germline assignment: CDR1 GTSNPN and CDR2 SVGIG (reference sequence). CDR3 DNA sequence: TGTGCCTGGAGTCCGCAGGGTCGTAGCTATGGCTACACCTTC. The encoded protein is CAWSPQGRSYGYTF.